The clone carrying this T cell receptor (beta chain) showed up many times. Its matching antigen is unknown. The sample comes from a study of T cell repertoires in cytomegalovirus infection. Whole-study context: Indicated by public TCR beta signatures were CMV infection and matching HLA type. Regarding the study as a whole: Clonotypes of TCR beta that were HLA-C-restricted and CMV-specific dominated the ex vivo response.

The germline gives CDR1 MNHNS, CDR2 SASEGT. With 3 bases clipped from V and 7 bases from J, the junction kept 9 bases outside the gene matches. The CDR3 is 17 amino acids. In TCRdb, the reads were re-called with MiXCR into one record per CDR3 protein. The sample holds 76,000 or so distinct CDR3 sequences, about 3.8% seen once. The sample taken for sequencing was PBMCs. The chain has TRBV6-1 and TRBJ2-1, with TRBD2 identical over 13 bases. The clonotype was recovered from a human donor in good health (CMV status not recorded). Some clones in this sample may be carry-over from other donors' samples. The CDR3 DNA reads TGTGCCAGCAGTGAGAGGACTAGCGGGGGCCCTATGAATGAGCAGTTCTTC. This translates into CASSERTSGGPMNEQFF.